A single sample is the source of the 10 T cell receptor beta chains below, sequenced in a study of shared clonotypes between healthy human individuals. Clones were sequenced by immunoSEQ multiplex PCR, and TCRdb holds only the in-frame ones, with some missing. In the table there are 560,000 or so clones, approximately 96% of which are singletons. Positively selected for CCR7, the CD45RO-negative cells used as naive CD8 cells excluded terminally differentiated effector memory CD45RA+ cells. The sequencing input was naive CD8+ T cells sorted from blood. These receptors came from a woman in her thirties in good health.

CDR3 DNA sequence: TGCAGCGGGCCTATCCACGGGCGGGAGGCCTATGAGGAGCAGTTCTTC. Protein product: CSGPIHGREAYEEQFF. J is TRBJ2-1 and V is TRBV29-1; 8 nucleotides line up with TRBD2. This CDR3 is 16 amino acids long. V dropped 7 bases and J dropped 10; count of bases not matched to a gene: 21. Germline CDR1 and CDR2: SQVTM and ANQGSEA.

The chain links TRBV10-3 to TRBJ2-7, with TRBD2 matching 10 bases. CDR3 length equals 16 residues. V dropped 3 bases and J dropped 3; count of bases not matched to a gene: 8. Germline V lookup: CDR1 ENHRY, CDR2 SYGVKD. CDR3 region: CAISDPGLAVDYEQYF. The DNA for the CDR3 is TGTGCCATCAGTGATCCTGGACTAGCGGTAGACTACGAGCAGTACTTC.

Written as DNA, the CDR3 is TGTGCCAGCAGCTTAGGCGGGCCAGCGGAGTATTCCTACGAGCAGTACTTC. Protein product: CASSLGGPAEYSYEQYF. This chain connects TRBV11-2 to TRBJ2-7, with D perhaps TRBD2 (5 bases). The CDR3 extends over 17 amino acids. V was shortened by 1 base and J by 1 base, with 17 bases between the two germline ends. CDR1 and CDR2 from the germline V gene are SGHAT and FQNNGV.

Comment on this clone: Other DNA sequences within the sample encode an identical CDR3. This chain connects TRBV9 to TRBJ2-7; D call uncertain. The CDR3 length is 11 residues. CDR1 is SGDLS, CDR2 YYNGEE, per germline. V shed 4 bases and J shed 0 bases, with 2 bases lying between them. The CDR3 loop is CASSSSYEQYF. The CDR3 coding sequence is TGTGCCAGCAGCTCCTCCTACGAGCAGTACTTC.

The chain is built from TRBV7-2 and TRBJ2-7, with a possible D match to TRBD2 (6 bases). Trimming cost V 2 bases and J 4 bases, with 27 bases left between them. This CDR3 spans 19 amino acids. CDR1 is SGHTA and CDR2 is FQGNSA in the germline V gene. CDR3 region: CASSLLSSGSGRSGYEQYF. DNA for the CDR3: TGTGCCAGCAGCTTACTTTCGTCCGGGAGCGGAAGATCAGGGTACGAGCAGTACTTC. Combining the CDR3 with reference TRBV7-2 and TRBJ2-7 gives the whole variable domain GAGVSQSPSNKVTEKGKDVELRCDPISGHTALYWYRQSLGQGLEFLIYFQGNSAPDKSGLPSDRFSAERTGGSVSTLTIQRTQQEDSAVYLCASSLLSSGSGRSGYEQYFGPGTRLTVT.

On this clone: At the DNA level, this CDR3 is encoded by other sequences in the same sample as well. The genes are TRBV7-2 and TRBJ2-7; 10 positions agree with TRBD2. Germline V CDR1 and CDR2: SGHTA, FQGNSA. CDR3 length: 15 amino acids. The V segment lost 0 bases and the J segment 2 bases; nucleotides outside the gene matches: 1. The chain's CDR3 is CASSLASGGTYEQYF. The CDR3 DNA sequence: TGTGCCAGCAGCTTAGCTAGCGGGGGGACCTACGAGCAGTACTTC. Full variable domain (missing parts from reference TRBV7-2 and TRBJ2-7): GAGVSQSPSNKVTEKGKDVELRCDPISGHTALYWYRQSLGQGLEFLIYFQGNSAPDKSGLPSDRFSAERTGGSVSTLTIQRTQQEDSAVYLCASSLASGGTYEQYFGPGTRLTVT.

Note on this clone: The sample contains more than one DNA sequence encoding this CDR3. The chain carries TRBV27 and TRBJ2-1; 9 bases fit TRBD2. Germline CDR1 MNHEY, CDR2 SMNVEV (reference sequence). CDR3 length: 14 amino acids. V trimming: 4 bases; J trimming: 4 bases; junction bases outside the gene matches: 2. CDR3 region: CASSSSGIYNEQFF. In DNA, the CDR3 is TGTGCCAGCAGTTCTAGCGGGATTTACAATGAGCAGTTCTTC.

The J gene is TRBJ1-5, the V gene TRBV28, with D possibly matching TRBD1 (6 bases). With 8 bases removed from V and 5 bases from J, the gap between germline ends came to 28 bases. The CDR3 covers 18 residues. Germline-derived CDR1 and CDR2 are MDHEN and SYDVKM. In DNA form, the CDR3 reads TGTGCCAGCTCAGGACCCACGACAGGTCTTGGGGGTTATCAGCCCCAGCATTTT. The encoded protein is CASSGPTTGLGGYQPQHF.

Comments on this clone: Different DNA sequences within this sample yield the same CDR3. The gene calls are TRBV5-6 and TRBJ2-7; 8 bases fit TRBD1. This CDR3 has 14 residues. CDR1 is SGHDT, CDR2 YYEEEE, per germline. V lost 0 bases to trimming and J lost 4 bases; unmatched junction nucleotides: 3. CDR3 sequence reads: CASSLAGGVYEQYF. As DNA, the CDR3 is TGTGCCAGCAGCTTGGCAGGGGGCGTATACGAGCAGTACTTC.

The rearrangement uses TRBV19 and TRBJ1-5; D is undetermined. The CDR3 loop spans 14 amino acids. CDR1 and CDR2 from the germline V gene are LNHDA and SQIVND (reference sequence). The V and J ends lost 3 bases and 0 bases respectively, with 6 bases between them. The CDR3 is CASSILDSNQPQHF. The CDR3 nucleotides are TGTGCCAGTAGTATTCTGGATAGCAATCAGCCCCAGCATTTT.